Each of the 26 T cell receptor beta chains below was sequenced from the same sample in a study of T-cell reconstitution after alpha-beta-depleted transplantation in children. TCRbeta library construction was performed incorporating unique molecular identifiers. MiXCR, applied by TCRdb to the PCR reads, yields one record per CDR3 protein. The sample lists about 15,000 distinct CDR3 sequences, 9.5% to 15% seen once, with 70% to 80% in the top ten. The sequencing used PBMCs, mostly from graft donor cells, collected 180 days after TCRalphabeta/CD19-depleted stem cell transplant. The receptors come from a boy under two years old who had a stem cell transplant for Wiskott-Aldrich syndrome, so the T cells may come from the graft donor.

The chain links TRBV4-2 to TRBJ2-2; 8 bases agree with TRBD2. CDR1 and CDR2 from the germline V gene are LGHNA and YNFKEQ. The CDR3 totals 16 residues. The ends lost 5 bases at V and 3 bases at J; junction bases unmatched: 8. Here the CDR3 reads CASSRGAGGDTGELFF. The DNA of the CDR3 is TGTGCCAGCAGCAGGGGGGCGGGGGGAGACACCGGGGAGCTGTTTTTT.

In its sample, this clonotype was seen a few times. The chain carries TRBV11-3 and TRBJ2-1; D remains ambiguous. Trimming left V 4 bases short and J 0 bases short, with 10 bases between. The CDR3 spans 15 residues. Per germline, CDR1 SGHNT and CDR2 YENEEA. The CDR3 nucleotides are TGTGCCAGCAGCTCCCCAGTGAGCTCCTACAATGAGCAGTTCTTC. Translated, it gives CASSSPVSSYNEQFF. Based on the CDR3 plus reference TRBV11-3 and TRBJ2-1, the full variable domain is EAGVVQSPRYKIIEKKQPVAFWCNPISGHNTLYWYLQNLGQGPELLIRYENEEAVDDSQLPKDRFSAERLKGVDSTLKIQPAELGDSAVYLCASSSPVSSYNEQFFGPGTRLTVL.

This clonotype was counted at least ten times. The chain combines TRBV30 with TRBJ2-7; maybe TRBD1 (5 bases). Germline V lookup: CDR1 GTSNPN, CDR2 SVGIG (reference sequence). Trimming left V 0 bases short and J 2 bases short, with 8 bases between. CDR3 length: 13 residues. CDR3 nucleotides: TGTGCCTGGAGTGTTAGGGGCGCCTACGAGCAGTACTTC. Its protein is CAWSVRGAYEQYF. The whole variable domain, filled in from reference TRBV30 and TRBJ2-7, reads SQTIHQWPATLVQPVGSPLSLECTVEGTSNPNLYWYRQAAGRGLQLLFYSVGIGQISSEVPQNLSASRPQDRQFILSSKKLLLSDSGFYLCAWSVRGAYEQYFGPGTRLTVT.

This clonotype was counted at least ten times. The chain joins TRBV19 to TRBJ2-2; 9 bases are shared with TRBD2. Germline V gene sequence: CDR1 LNHDA, CDR2 SQIVND (reference sequence). This CDR3 is 15 amino acids long. V shed 8 bases and J 6 bases; nucleotides not matched to a gene: 10. In DNA form, the CDR3 reads TGTGCCAGTCAACACGGTCTAGCGGGGTCCGGGGAGCTGTTTTTT. Its protein is CASQHGLAGSGELFF.

The chain combines TRBV7-8 with TRBJ2-7; 7 bases are shared with TRBD2. Germline V gene data show CDR1 as SGHVS and CDR2 as FQNEAQ. This CDR3 is built from 14 residues. The junction had 6 bases not matched to a gene; V was cut back by 6 bases and J by 1 base. CDR3 nucleotide sequence: TGTGCCAGCAGATTGACAGCGGGGTCCTACGAGCAGTACTTC. This codes for CASRLTAGSYEQYF.

The table lists this clonotype with a few counts. The chain links TRBV6-5 to TRBJ1-6; a possible D gene is TRBD1 (5 bases). This CDR3 region has 16 residues. The germline V gene encodes CDR1 MNHEY and CDR2 SVGAGI. Trimming pared 4 bases from V and 4 bases from J, leaving 14 bases between. The CDR3 is CASSFQGPGYNSPLHF. CDR3 DNA: TGTGCCAGCAGTTTCCAGGGACCTGGGTATAATTCACCCCTCCACTTT.

This clonotype was detected many times. V gene TRBV5-4 combines with J gene TRBJ2-2; the match to TRBD2 covers 14 bases. The germline CDR1 and CDR2 sequences are SGHNT and YYREEE (reference sequence). CDR3 size: 17 residues. Germline trimming cut 0 bases from V and 6 bases from J; bases unmatched to any gene: 4. CDR3 sequence: CASSLGLAGGSPGELFF. For the CDR3, the DNA is TGTGCCAGCAGCTTGGGACTAGCGGGGGGGTCCCCCGGGGAGCTGTTTTTT. The whole variable domain, filled in from reference TRBV5-4 and TRBJ2-2, reads ETGVTQSPTHLIKTRGQQVTLRCSSQSGHNTVSWYQQALGQGPQFIFQYYREEENGRGNFPPRFSGLQFPNYSSELNVNALELDDSALYLCASSLGLAGGSPGELFFGEGSRLTVL.

The chain recombines TRBV2 with TRBJ2-6; TRBD2 is a possible D gene (5 bases). The CDR3 has 16 amino acids. The V gene lost 7 bases and the J gene lost 2 bases, with 15 bases spanning the gap. Germline CDR1 is SNHLY and CDR2 is FYNNEI. CDR3 protein: CASKERIVAGANVLTF. The DNA for the CDR3 is TGTGCCAGCAAAGAGCGGATTGTAGCTGGGGCCAACGTCCTGACTTTC.

This clonotype was observed a handful of times. The rearrangement uses TRBV2 and TRBJ1-1; D remains unclear. The germline V and J ends were trimmed by 3 bases and 7 bases, with 12 bases remaining between them. The CDR3 has 13 residues. The germline gives CDR1 SNHLY, CDR2 FYNNEI. In DNA form, the CDR3 reads TGTGCCAGCAGTGAGCGTCGACGTATTGAAGCTTTCTTT. Protein product: CASSERRRIEAFF.

The V and J genes are TRBV19 and TRBJ1-2; D ambiguous. Per germline, CDR1 LNHDA and CDR2 SQIVND (reference sequence). Trimming pared 6 bases from V and 13 bases from J, leaving 15 bases between. The CDR3 spans 11 residues. CDR3 sequence (DNA): TGTGCCAGTAGCTACGGACCGGCCGTCACCTTC. The encoded protein is CASSYGPAVTF. The full variable domain, rest sourced from reference TRBV19 and TRBJ1-2, is DGGITQSPKYLFRKEGQNVTLSCEQNLNHDAMYWYRQDPGQGLRLIYYSQIVNDFQKGDIAEGYSVSREKKESFPLTVTSAQKNPTAFYLCASSYGPAVTFGSGTRLTVV.

This clonotype was detected only a few times. The V gene is TRBV20-1, the J gene TRBJ2-3, with 14 bases that match TRBD2. CDR3 length: 15 residues. V gave up 3 bases and J gave up 2 bases; unmatched junction bases: 1. Germline V gene data show CDR1 as DFQATT and CDR2 as SNEGSKA (reference sequence). The chain's CDR3 is CSARTSGRVTDTQYF. The CDR3 nucleotides read TGCAGTGCTAGGACTAGCGGGAGGGTCACAGATACGCAGTATTTT.

The gene calls are TRBV3-1 and TRBJ1-2; TRBD1 is a possible D gene (6 bases). Germline CDR1 LGHDT, CDR2 YNNKEL (reference sequence). CDR3 length: 14 residues. V lost 5 bases to trimming and J lost 4 bases, with 14 bases between them. The CDR3 DNA reads as TGTGCCAGCAGCAAGCCTGGACAGACCTATGGCTACACCTTC. It translates to CASSKPGQTYGYTF.

The CDR3 here is CASSLGLAGGQETQYF. The CDR3 nucleotides read TGTGCCAGCAGCCTGGGACTAGCGGGGGGGCAAGAGACCCAGTACTTC. V and J are TRBV7-2 and TRBJ2-5, with 16 bases identical to TRBD2. This CDR3 region has 16 residues. Unmatched junction bases numbered 2, after V lost 5 bases and J lost 2 bases. From germline, CDR1 is SGHTA and CDR2 FQGNSA. Complete variable domain (other parts from reference TRBV7-2 and TRBJ2-5): GAGVSQSPSNKVTEKGKDVELRCDPISGHTALYWYRQSLGQGLEFLIYFQGNSAPDKSGLPSDRFSAERTGGSVSTLTIQRTQQEDSAVYLCASSLGLAGGQETQYFGPGTRLLVL.

This clonotype was detected many times. The V gene is TRBV6-5, the J gene TRBJ1-4; D perhaps matches TRBD1 (5 bases). The CDR3 is 14 residues long. Deletions cut 4 bases from V and 8 bases from J, with 14 bases between. Germline CDR1 is MNHEY and CDR2 is SVGAGI. CDR3 sequence: CASSSSQEGEKLFF. DNA for the CDR3: TGTGCCAGCAGTTCATCTCAGGAGGGGGAAAAACTGTTTTTT.

This clonotype was detected a few times. The V and J genes are TRBV12-3 or TRBV12-4 and TRBJ1-2, with TRBD1 as a possible D gene (6 bases). Trimming shortened V by 6 bases and J by 4 bases, and 12 bases separated the two germline ends. This CDR3 is 13 amino acids long. The CDR3 nucleotides are TGTGCCAGCAGCGTGGACAGCTCCTATGGCTACACCTTC. Translating it yields CASSVDSSYGYTF.

J is TRBJ1-4 and V is TRBV24-1, with D tentatively TRBD1 (5 bases). V was shortened by 1 base and J by 8 bases, with 10 bases between the two germline ends. Germline assignment: CDR1 KGHDR and CDR2 SFDVKD. The CDR3 is 14 amino acids. The CDR3 loop reads CATSDFRQLEKLFF. The CDR3, as DNA: TGTGCCACCAGTGATTTTAGACAGCTAGAAAAACTGTTTTTT.

Many counts were recorded for this clonotype. The chain uses TRBV11-2 and TRBJ1-5; TRBD1 might be the D (5 bases). The ends were cut back, 3 bases at V and 6 bases at J, with 15 bases in the middle. The CDR3 consists of 15 residues. Germline assignment: CDR1 SGHAT and CDR2 FQNNGV. The CDR3 nucleotides are TGTGCCAGCAGCTTGGGGACGGGGAGAGGTCAGCCCCAGCATTTT. Protein: CASSLGTGRGQPQHF.

This clonotype was counted at least ten times. This chain links TRBV7-9 with TRBJ1-1, with TRBD1 identical over 8 bases. V lost 2 bases and J lost 1; bases outside the gene matches: 3. The CDR3 runs 15 residues. CDR1 SEHNR and CDR2 FQNEAQ come from the germline V gene (reference sequence). This CDR3 is CASSLPGQGNTEAFF. The CDR3 nucleotides are TGTGCCAGCAGCTTACCCGGACAGGGGAACACTGAAGCTTTCTTT.

The rearrangement links TRBV29-1 to TRBJ2-4; 8 positions agree with TRBD2. Germline CDR1 SQVTM, CDR2 ANQGSEA. There are 15 residues in the CDR3. V dropped 3 bases and J dropped 5; count of bases not matched to a gene: 9. CDR3 region: CSVEDGGAFENIQYF. The CDR3 DNA reads as TGCAGCGTTGAGGACGGGGGGGCCTTTGAAAACATTCAGTACTTC.

This clonotype was seen at least ten times. J is TRBJ2-7 and V is TRBV6-5; 10 bases are shared with TRBD1. The CDR3 runs 12 residues. V lost 8 bases to trimming and J lost 6 bases; unmatched junction nucleotides: 4. Germline lookup yields CDR1 MNHEY and CDR2 SVGAGI. The CDR3 DNA sequence: TGTGCCAGCCGACAGGGGGCGAGCGAGCAGTACTTC. Translating gives CASRQGASEQYF.

The chain joins TRBV19 to TRBJ2-5; D not certain. The CDR3 sequence is 14 residues long. CDR1 is LNHDA, CDR2 SQIVND, per germline (reference sequence). Trimming removed 1 base at V and 4 bases at J, with 10 bases between. CDR3 in DNA: TGTGCCAGTAGTATAGGGACCTTCCCAGAGACCCAGTACTTC. As protein: CASSIGTFPETQYF.

This clonotype was seen many times. V and J are TRBV6-5 and TRBJ1-1, with no clear D. V lost 2 bases to trimming and J lost 0 bases, with 7 bases between them. The CDR3 is 14 amino acids. Germline-derived CDR1 and CDR2 are MNHEY and SVGAGI. This CDR3 is CASSYAGMNTEAFF. In DNA form, the CDR3 reads TGTGCCAGCAGTTACGCGGGGATGAACACTGAAGCTTTCTTT.

This clonotype was picked up a small number of times. The V and J genes are TRBV6-1 and TRBJ2-7, with 9 bases matching TRBD1. CDR1 and CDR2 (germline): MNHNS, SASEGT. The CDR3 runs to 17 residues. The trim removed 2 bases at V and 0 bases at J, leaving 8 bases unmatched. This CDR3 reads CASSELGQGPVSYEQYF. As DNA, the CDR3 is TGTGCCAGCAGTGAATTGGGACAGGGACCCGTCTCCTACGAGCAGTACTTC.

This rearrangement joins TRBV20-1 to TRBJ2-7; 7 bases align to TRBD1. The germline V gene has CDR1 DFQATT and CDR2 SNEGSKA (reference sequence). Trimming cost V 1 base and J 2 bases; bases outside gene matches: 11. There are 16 residues in the CDR3. The CDR3 sequence is CSARVPLPGTAYEQYF. For the CDR3, the DNA is TGCAGTGCTAGAGTGCCTCTCCCCGGGACAGCCTACGAGCAGTACTTC.

This clonotype occurred many times. This chain connects TRBV7-9 to TRBJ1-5; D uncertain. This CDR3 spans 13 amino acids. The germline V gene encodes CDR1 SEHNR and CDR2 FQNEAQ (reference sequence). V was trimmed by 3 bases and J by 5 bases, leaving 8 bases between them. As DNA, the CDR3 is TGTGCCAGCAGCTTGTTTGCCGATCAGCCCCAGCATTTT. Protein product: CASSLFADQPQHF.

Ten or more counts support this clonotype. V usage is TRBV11-2 and J usage is TRBJ2-7; tentative D call: TRBD2 (5 bases). Germline V lookup: CDR1 SGHAT, CDR2 FQNNGV. The V gene lost 1 base and the J gene lost 2 bases, with 9 bases spanning the gap. This CDR3 has 14 residues. The CDR3 here is CASSLGGIAYEQYF. The CDR3, as DNA: TGTGCCAGCAGCTTAGGAGGGATAGCCTACGAGCAGTACTTC.